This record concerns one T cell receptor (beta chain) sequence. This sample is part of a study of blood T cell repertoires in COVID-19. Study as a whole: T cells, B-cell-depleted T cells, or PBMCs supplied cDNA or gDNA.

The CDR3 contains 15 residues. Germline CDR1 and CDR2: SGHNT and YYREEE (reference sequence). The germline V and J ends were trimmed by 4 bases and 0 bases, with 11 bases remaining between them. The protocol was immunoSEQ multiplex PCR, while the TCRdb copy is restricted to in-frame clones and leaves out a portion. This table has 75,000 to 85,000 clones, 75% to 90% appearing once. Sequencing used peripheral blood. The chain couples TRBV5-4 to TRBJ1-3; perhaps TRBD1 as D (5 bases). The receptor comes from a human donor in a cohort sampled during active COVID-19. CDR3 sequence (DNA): TGTGCCAGCAGCCGAACTGGGGCCTCTGGAAACACCATATATTTT. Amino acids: CASSRTGASGNTIYF.